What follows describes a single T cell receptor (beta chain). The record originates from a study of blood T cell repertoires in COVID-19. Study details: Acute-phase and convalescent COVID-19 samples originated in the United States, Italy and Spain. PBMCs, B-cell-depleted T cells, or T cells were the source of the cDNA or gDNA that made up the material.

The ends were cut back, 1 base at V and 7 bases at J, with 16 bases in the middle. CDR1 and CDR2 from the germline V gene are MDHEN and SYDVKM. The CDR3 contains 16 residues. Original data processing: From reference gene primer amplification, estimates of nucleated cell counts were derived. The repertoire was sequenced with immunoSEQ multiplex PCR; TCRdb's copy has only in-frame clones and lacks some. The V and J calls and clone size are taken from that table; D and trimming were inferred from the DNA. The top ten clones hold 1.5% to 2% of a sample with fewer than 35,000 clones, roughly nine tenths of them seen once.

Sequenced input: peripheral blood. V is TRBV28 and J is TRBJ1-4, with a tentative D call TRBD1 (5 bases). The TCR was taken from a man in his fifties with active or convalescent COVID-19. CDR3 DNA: TGTGCCAGCAGTTTATTAACGCGGTGGGGCTCTGAAAAACTGTTTTTT. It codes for CASSLLTRWGSEKLFF.